This is a list of T cell receptor beta chains from one sample in a study of human versus mouse CDR3 diversity and MHC coevolution. TCRdb's table, derived via immunoSEQ multiplex PCR, lists solely in-frame clones and lacks some. The profile shows roughly 80,000 clones, around 90% of them singletons. What was sequenced was naive CD4+ T cells from blood. These receptors were collected from a person aged 30-69 years in good health. Both conserved end residues are part of each CDR3. Clone size is stated in some rows and not others, as once, few, many or a class when expanded.

length	size	V	CDR3
14	-	TRBV7-9	CASSFDRDSETQYF
15	-	TRBV9	CASSVATQFSSEQYF
15	-	TRBV11-2	CASSLDYGAAYEQYF
12	-	TRBV9	CASSGESGGQYF
15	-	TRBV5-1	CASSWGDRDTYGYTF
14	-	TRBV4-1	CASREGPTNEKLFF
13	-	TRBV29-1	CSGTTGESYEQYF
16	-	TRBV6-1	CASSGDPGQSNYGYTF
15	-	TRBV4-1	CASSQPGTGSYEQYF
17	-	TRBV6-1	CASSEGTSTIPTRELFF
16	-	TRBV11-2	CASSSRLAGSTDTQYF
16	-	TRBV4-1	CASSQEAAESYNEQFF
15	-	TRBV10-2	CASQKGVSGANVLTF
14	-	TRBV7-9	CASSSSTTNEKLFF
15	-	TRBV6-6	CASSYAAPGDTEAFF
17	-	TRBV19	CASSNLFGGFSNQPQHF
16	-	TRBV27	CASKYSGPHSYNEQFF
13	few	TRBV27	CASSLWDSNEQFF
15	-	TRBV6-5	CASRQLAGGHNEQFF
15	-	TRBV2	CASSDRGSPTDTQYF
13	-	TRBV6-6	CASRSGTDYGYTF
11	-	TRBV7-9	CASSNLNGYTF
16	-	TRBV18	CASSPETGGHGNTIYF
14	-	TRBV5-1	CASRWGTGPDTQYF
14	-	TRBV5-1	CASSPRAANYGYTF
15	-	TRBV7-9	CASSALDRGLGELFF
14	-	TRBV11-2	CASSLGPSSYEQYF
14	-	TRBV4-1	CASSQGHINTEAFF
15	-	TRBV2	CASRGDRASGNTIYF
13	-	TRBV12-5	CASGLQVNTEAFF
15	-	TRBV5-5	CASSLVWTEKDGYTF
15	-	TRBV18	CASSPKPGLSYEQYF
14	-	TRBV5-6	CASSLEQGNSPLHF